This record covers a single T cell receptor (beta chain). These data originate in a study of cytomegalovirus exposure and HLA in healthy donors. The assay was immunoSEQ multiplex PCR, and TCRdb's table has in-frame clones only and misses some. The sample includes 95,000 to 150,000 clones, approximately 91% of them seen just once. The clonotype comes from a woman between 18 and 29 years old in good health and CMV-seronegative. Sample: PBMCs.

In DNA form, the CDR3 reads TGTGCCAGCAGCTTAGGGCGGGACAGACTTACCGGGGAGCTGTTTTTT. It codes for CASSLGRDRLTGELFF. The chain joins TRBV11-2 to TRBJ2-2, with D perhaps TRBD1 (7 bases). V lost 1 base and J 5 bases, leaving 14 bases between the germline ends. This CDR3 contains 16 residues. The germline V gene encodes CDR1 SGHAT and CDR2 FQNNGV.